The entry below gives a single T cell receptor beta chain sequence along with its context. CDR1 LNHNV and CDR2 YYDKDF come from the germline V gene (reference sequence). CDR3 length equals 15 residues. Trimming stripped 0 bases from V and 0 bases from J, with 9 bases between. Genomic DNA templated the TCR beta VDJ and CDR3 profiling. TCRdb independently ran MiXCR on the reads; one entry per CDR3 protein. Of around 190,000 distinct CDR3 sequences listed, roughly half were seen once; the top ten hold around a sixth. The record originates from a study of CD8+CD57+ T cells in acquired aplastic anemia. This TCR was sampled from a human donor in good health, serving as a control. The chain is built from TRBV15 and TRBJ2-7; D gene ambiguous. Sequenced: sorted CD4+, CD8+, or CD8+CD57+ T cells (not recorded which) from PBMCs. CDR3 protein: CATSRDAMSSYEQYF. The CDR3 nucleotides are TGTGCCACCAGCAGAGACGCGATGAGCTCCTACGAGCAGTACTTC. The variable domain in full, completed from reference TRBV15 and TRBJ2-7, reads DAMVIQNPRYQVTQFGKPVTLSCSQTLNHNVMYWYQQKSSQAPKLLFHYYDKDFNNEADTPDNFQSRRPNTSFCFLDIRSPGLGDTAMYLCATSRDAMSSYEQYFGPGTRLTVT.